This TCR beta chain is from a study of read filtering for tumor transcriptome and immune sequencing. Molecular barcoded adaptors covering alpha/delta and beta/gamma chains were used on approximately 400 ng RNA. TCRdb re-analysed the reads in MiXCR, keeping a single row per CDR3 protein. The data hold about 93,000 distinct CDR3 sequences, with around a fifth observed a single time. V was trimmed by 0 bases and J by 1 base, leaving 5 bases between them. The V gene's germline CDR1 is SGHRS and CDR2 YFSETQ. The CDR3 length is 14 residues. This clonotype was detected only a few times. The TCR was taken from a donor at least 40 years old with multiple myeloma. The chain combines TRBV5-1 with TRBJ2-1; D unresolved. The specimen was a population of CD138-negative cells sorted from bone marrow. CDR3 loop: CASSLAPSYNEQFF. In DNA form, the CDR3 reads TGCGCCAGCAGCTTGGCTCCATCCTACAATGAGCAGTTCTTC.